This TCR beta chain was recorded in a study of CD8 T cells in ankylosing spondylitis. Broader study findings: Disease-associated clones were CD8+ and fairly uncommon in peripheral blood. The study looked at matched synovial fluid samples from ankylosing spondylitis patients. Disease-linked clones were reported to be significantly enriched there.

This clonotype was seen only a few times. What it binds is unknown. This CDR3 is 12 amino acids long. V was trimmed by 5 bases and J by 6 bases, leaving 13 bases between them. Germline CDR1 reads DFQATT; CDR2 reads SNEGSKA (reference sequence). Quantitative molecular-barcoded 5'-RACE generated the TCR beta libraries. TCRdb called the 5' RACE reads again in MiXCR, with one record for every CDR3 protein. This table has about 220,000 distinct CDR3 sequences, around 25% appearing once. Sequencing was done on a sample of blood, either unsorted or a sorted T cell fraction (not recorded which). This sequence originates from a male donor with ankylosing spondylitis or in good health (not recorded which). V usage is TRBV20-1 and J usage is TRBJ1-2; D call uncertain. The CDR3 loop is CSASSEEDGYTF. The CDR3 DNA sequence: TGCAGTGCTTCGTCTGAGGAAGATGGCTACACCTTC.